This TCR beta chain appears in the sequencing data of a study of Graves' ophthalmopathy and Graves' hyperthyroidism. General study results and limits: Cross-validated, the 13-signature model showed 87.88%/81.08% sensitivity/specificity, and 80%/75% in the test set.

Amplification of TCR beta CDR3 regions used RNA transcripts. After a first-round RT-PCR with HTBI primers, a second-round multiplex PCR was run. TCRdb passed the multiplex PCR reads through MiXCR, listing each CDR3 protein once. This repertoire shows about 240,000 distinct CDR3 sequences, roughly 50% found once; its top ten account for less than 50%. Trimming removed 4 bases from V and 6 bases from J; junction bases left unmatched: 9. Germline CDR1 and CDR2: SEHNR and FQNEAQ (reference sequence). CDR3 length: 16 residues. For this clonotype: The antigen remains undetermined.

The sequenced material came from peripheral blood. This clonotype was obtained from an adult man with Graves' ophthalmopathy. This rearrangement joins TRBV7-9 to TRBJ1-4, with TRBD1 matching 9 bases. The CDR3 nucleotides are TGTGCCAGCAGCTCCCCTCGCACAGGGGGCGATGAAAAACTGTTTTTT. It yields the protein CASSSPRTGGDEKLFF.